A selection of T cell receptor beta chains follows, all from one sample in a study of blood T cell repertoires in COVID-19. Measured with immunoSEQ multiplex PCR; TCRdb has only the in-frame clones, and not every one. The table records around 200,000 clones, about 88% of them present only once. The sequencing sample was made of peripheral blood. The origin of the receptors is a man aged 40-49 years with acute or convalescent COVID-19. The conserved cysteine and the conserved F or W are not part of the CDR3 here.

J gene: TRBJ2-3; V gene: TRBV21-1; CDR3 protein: ASRGGDTQY
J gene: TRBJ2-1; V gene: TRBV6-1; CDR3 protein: ASSEGPGYSYNEQF
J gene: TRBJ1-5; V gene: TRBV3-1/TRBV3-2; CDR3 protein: ASSQDSQPARSQH
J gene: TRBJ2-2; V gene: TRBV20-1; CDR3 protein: SASRGANTGELF
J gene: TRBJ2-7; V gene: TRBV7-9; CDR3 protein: ASSLGTGYEQY
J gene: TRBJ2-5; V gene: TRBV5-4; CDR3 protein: ASSLAGAGMAKGTQY
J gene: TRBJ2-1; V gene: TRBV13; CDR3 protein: ASSLGPYEQF
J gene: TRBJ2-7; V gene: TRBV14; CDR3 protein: ASSQDGRLEQY
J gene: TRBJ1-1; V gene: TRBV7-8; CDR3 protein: ASSLGREAF
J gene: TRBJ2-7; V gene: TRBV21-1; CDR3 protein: ASSKRMHEQY
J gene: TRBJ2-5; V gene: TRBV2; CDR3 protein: ASGTSGVQETQY